Presented here are 2 T cell receptor beta chains from one specimen sequenced in a study of shared clonotypes between healthy human individuals. Profiling relied on immunoSEQ multiplex PCR, and the TCRdb table lists in-frame clones only, not all of them. Of more than 2,000,000 clones listed, around nine tenths are singletons. The sequenced sample consisted of naive CD4+ T cells sorted from blood. This sample's subset: CD45RA+ positively selected. Every receptor here comes from a man aged 18 to 29 in good health.

The chain joins TRBV7-3 to TRBJ2-3, with D unclear. This CDR3 comprises 13 residues. V lost 4 bases to trimming and J lost 4 bases, with 9 bases between them. CDR1 SGHTA and CDR2 FQGTGA come from the germline V gene. The CDR3 reads CASSSRAADTQYF. The CDR3 DNA reads TGTGCCAGCAGCTCCCGGGCCGCAGATACGCAGTATTTT.

With respect to this clone: The sample contains more than one DNA sequence encoding this CDR3. The J gene is TRBJ1-1, the V gene TRBV5-1, with TRBD1 matching 7 bases. This CDR3 spans 14 amino acids. V lost 3 bases and J lost 4; bases outside the gene matches: 6. The germline V gene has CDR1 SGHRS and CDR2 YFSETQ. The CDR3 spells CASSSRQGGTEAFF. Written as DNA, the CDR3 is TGCGCCAGCAGCTCCCGACAGGGCGGCACTGAAGCTTTCTTT.